This passage covers 2 T cell receptor beta chains from one sample sequenced in a study of cytomegalovirus exposure and HLA in healthy donors. TCRdb's table, derived via immunoSEQ multiplex PCR, lists solely in-frame clones and lacks some. The sample has approximately 140,000 clones; around nine tenths are singletons. Sequencing input: PBMCs. All receptors derive from a young man in good health and CMV-seropositive.

This chain joins TRBV30 and TRBJ2-7; D remains unclear. Per germline, CDR1 GTSNPN and CDR2 SVGIG (reference sequence). Between the trimmed V and J ends, which lost 4 bases and 0 bases, there was a span of 13 bases. The CDR3 sequence is 14 residues long. The CDR3 DNA is TGTGCCTGGAAATCCGGCTGGAGCTCCTACGAGCAGTACTTC. Translation gives CAWKSGWSSYEQYF.

This chain uses TRBV29-1 with TRBJ2-7, with D perhaps TRBD1 (6 bases). Germline assignment: CDR1 SQVTM and CDR2 ANQGSEA. This CDR3 spans 14 amino acids. The germline V and J ends were trimmed by 3 bases and 3 bases, with 15 bases remaining between them. This chain's CDR3 is CSVEAPGDLYEQYF. CDR3 nucleotides: TGCAGCGTTGAGGCCCCAGGGGACCTCTACGAGCAGTACTTC.